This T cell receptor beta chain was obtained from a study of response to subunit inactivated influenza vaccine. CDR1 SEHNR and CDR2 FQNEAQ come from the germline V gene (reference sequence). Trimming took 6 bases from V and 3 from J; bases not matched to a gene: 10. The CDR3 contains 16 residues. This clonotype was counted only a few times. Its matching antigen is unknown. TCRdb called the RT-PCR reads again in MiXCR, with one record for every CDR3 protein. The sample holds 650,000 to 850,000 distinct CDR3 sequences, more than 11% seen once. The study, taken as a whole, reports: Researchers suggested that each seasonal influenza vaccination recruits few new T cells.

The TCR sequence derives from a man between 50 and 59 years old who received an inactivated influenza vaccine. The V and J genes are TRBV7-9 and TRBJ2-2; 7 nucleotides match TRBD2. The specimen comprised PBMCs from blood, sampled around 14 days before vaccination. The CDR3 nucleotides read TGTGCCAGCAGAAAGAGCGGGATGTCCGACACCGGGGAGCTGTTTTTT. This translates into CASRKSGMSDTGELFF.